This T cell receptor beta chain derives from a study of CD8 T cells in Susac syndrome (dated 2019 in TCRdb). Regarding the complete study: Repertoire sequencing was used to test whether CD8+ T cell activation and differentiation in Susac syndrome was antigen driven. Summary of the overall study and its limitations: The number of individuals in the TCR sequencing and HLA analysis was acknowledged as relatively small.

CDR1 and CDR2 are read off the germline V gene (reference sequence) as MNHEY and SMNVEV. The cysteine opens and the phenylalanine closes a CDR3 of 16 amino acids. This entry keeps only the CDR3 DNA: 48 bases, framed from base 1. Trimming at the junction amounts to 6 bases on V and 4 bases on J, and the germline ends lie 19 bases apart. Peripheral blood CD8+ and CD4+ T cells from healthy donors, Susac syndrome patients and multiple sclerosis patients were profiled by high-throughput TCR beta sequencing. Multiple sclerosis controls were treatment-naive patients with stable or active relapsing-remitting disease fulfilling revised McDonald criteria. CD8+ TEMRA cells were enriched by FACS, while bulk CD8+ and CD4+ T cells were purified by magnetic negative isolation. Blood was collected in EDTA tubes and processed within 24 hours, with PBMCs isolated through density gradient centrifugation. PBMCs destined for TCR sequencing were cryopreserved in liquid nitrogen and later thawed in a 37 °C water bath. The sorted or isolated CD4+, CD8+ and CD8+ TEMRA cells reached a purity of at least 90%.

A word on this clonotype: Which antigen it targets is not known. No clone much larger than this one lies a single base away; base qualities are absent.

RNA was extracted using the RNeasy kit, and about 0.45 to 1 ug of the RNA was reverse transcribed with random hexamers. TCR beta CDR3 regions were amplified with the immunoSEQ multiplex PCR assay covering 54 Vbeta and 13 Jbeta segments. To correct PCR amplification bias, a synthetic template baseline was used for both primer optimization and computational correction. In the source study's methods: Reads were annotated to V, D and J genes according to IMGT and were analyzed with immunoSEQ Analyzer, with only productive sequences retained. To calculate clonality, Shannon entropy was normalized by log2 of the number of productive unique sequences and then subtracted from one. For each patient and control, public and private clones were evaluated within the 100 most prevalent clones. Clones were defined as Susac-specific if absent from the healthy and MS cohorts, from around 1,000 published viral clones and from other ImmuneACCESS disease sequences. TCRdb reprocessed the public reads (quality trimming at Q25 with fastp, clone calling with MiXCR) and kept in-frame beta chains. Rows are unified per CDR3 protein, each entry keeping the most common DNA and genes. TCRdb, not the authors, supplied the V and J calls. The table for this sample lists about 250,000 distinct CDR3 sequences; around 93% of them were counted only once. Around 0.07% of the sample rests with the top ten.

The V gene is TRBV27 and the J gene is TRBJ2-1, with the D gene call left open. The sample comprised CD4+ T cells from PBMCs. The receptor was isolated from a human donor with multiple sclerosis. The bases read TGTGCCAGCAGACCTAATGTCGGACCCTATTACAATGAGCAGTTCTTC. It is translated as CASRPNVGPYYNEQFF.